This entry is about one T cell receptor (beta chain). Germline assignment: CDR1 SNHLY and CDR2 FYNNEI. This CDR3 has 14 residues. V was clipped by 6 bases and J by 1 base, with 9 bases between them. The record originates from a study of multiple sclerosis patients with progressive multifocal leukoencephalopathy. Sample time point: around 13 months of natalizumab therapy. Samples T1 and T2 were drawn at 6 and 12 months of therapy, respectively. The table came from immunoSEQ multiplex PCR; TCRdb's copy has only in-frame clones and leaves some out. The sample records approximately 30,000 clones, 90% being singletons.

Sequences were derived from PBMCs, sampled from a patient treated with natalizumab. The source of this sequence is a human donor with multiple sclerosis. The chain uses TRBV2 and TRBJ2-2; no clear D gene. This CDR3 reads CASRPTRNTGELFF. The DNA of the CDR3 is TGTGCCAGCAGACCGACACGGAACACCGGGGAGCTGTTTTTT.